Detailed here is one TCR beta chain. Only a few counts were recorded for this clonotype. Its antigen is currently not known. No much larger clone is present one base from it, and per-base qualities are unavailable. The CDR3 goes from the cysteine to the phenylalanine over 16 residues. Left in the record is the CDR3 DNA by itself, 48 bases read in frame from the first base. The sample comes from a study of T-cell memory formation after mild COVID-19 (TCRdb year 2021). Looking at the study overall: TCR sequence clusters from the two donors were largely donor specific. In a couple of donors, T-cell clones that expanded and contracted after mild COVID-19 were tracked by sequencing TCRalpha and TCRbeta repertoires over time. Two young, previously healthy adult volunteers made up the cohort, one male and one female.

Ficoll-Paque density gradient centrifugation was used to isolate PBMCs. Sequenced on an Illumina NovaSeq 6000. TCRalpha and TCRbeta cDNA libraries were constructed by 5'RACE with constant-segment primers, with sample barcodes and unique molecular identifiers being introduced. Trizol reagent was used to extract RNA from every sample. Amplification of the libraries took two PCR steps, and the second step added a second sample barcode plus Illumina TruSeq adapters. Sequencing of the libraries was done on an Illumina NovaSeq, producing 2 x 150 bp paired-end reads. For the original study's pipeline: With migec v1.2.7, reads were demultiplexed and then collapsed into UMI-guided consensus sequences. Using mixcr v2.1.11, UMI consensuses were aligned to TRA and TRB V and J templates and then assembled into clonotypes. A clonotype was counted as expanded or contracted only if both edgeR and NoisET called the change significant, with noise models trained on biological replicates. For edgeR calls, a false discovery rate-adjusted p below 0.01 and a log2 fold-change threshold of 1 were applied. As an exploratory analysis of dynamics, PCA with hierarchical clustering was applied to max-normalized trajectories of the 1000 most abundant clonotypes. Separately sequenced CD4+ and CD8+ repertoires were used to assign a CD4 or CD8 phenotype to each responding clone. The raw public data were reprocessed by TCRdb itself: fastp quality trimming at Q25, MiXCR clonotype calling, in-frame beta chains only. Rows with one shared CDR3 protein collapse into an entry with the most common genes and DNA. V and J calls and clone size were set by TCRdb, not the authors. This sample has 550,000 to 600,000 distinct CDR3 sequences in its table, and approximately 15% of those were observed once. About 7.4% of the sample is taken by the ten largest.

Here is what the overall study found, with its caveats: Clones contracting from day 15 to 85 had balanced CD4/CD8 phenotypes, while a second wave expanding from day 15 to 37 was biased towards CD4+. Contracting CD4+ clones were found mainly in CM and EM memory subsets, while CD8+ clones were enriched in EMRA. The study included only a couple of mild cases, and larger cohorts that include severe cases with pre-infection samples were judged to be necessary. The detection of some responding clones in pre-infection memory suggests that pre-existing cross-reactive memory T cells joined the SARS-CoV-2 response. Whether the second-wave clones peaking on day 37 were SARS-CoV-2 specific was not confirmed.

The chain links TRBV21-1 with TRBJ1-1; the D call of TRBD1 is as the table states it, not checked on the DNA. TRBV21-1 is noted as a pseudogene. Sequences were obtained from PBMCs or a T cell subset sorted from them (not recorded which). The receptor's source is an adult woman who had mild COVID-19 (a few samples of this study predate the infection). The sample titles of this study are shuffled in the database, so cell type and time point are left out; the donor was told from shared clones. The DNA sequence is given as TGTGCCAGCAACCACCTAACACAGGGGTTCAGGTGTGAAGCTTTCTTT. Translated, it reads CASNHLTQGFRCEAFF.